The 20 T cell receptor beta chains listed next were all sequenced from one sample in a study of blood T cell repertoires in COVID-19 (dated by TCRdb to 2019 to 2021). The library relied on the immunoSEQ multiplex PCR assay. In its TCRdb copy, this immuneACCESS table keeps in-frame sequences only and misses some clones. Where compared with another copy, unresolved V genes explain less than half of these, and the others have no known cause. In this sample the table shows roughly 110,000 clones, around four fifths of which occur a single time. Around 4.4% of the sample belongs to the ten largest clones. Sequencing was performed on peripheral blood. These receptors originate from a man between 65 and 85 years old with acute or convalescent COVID-19.

The chain links TRBV9 to TRBJ1-2; 8 nucleotides agree with TRBD1. This CDR3 comprises 15 residues. The J segment lost 4 bases and the V segment lost 5 bases, leaving 10 bases of the junction unmatched. Germline lookup yields CDR1 SGDLS and CDR2 YYNGEE. CDR3 sequence (DNA): TGTGCCAGCAGGGCCGGGACAGGAGGGCCCTATGGCTACACCTTC. It yields the protein CASRAGTGGPYGYTF. The whole variable domain, filled in from reference TRBV9 and TRBJ1-2, reads DSGVTQTPKHLITATGQRVTLRCSPRSGDLSVYWYQQSLDQGLQFLIQYYNGEERAKGNILERFSAQQFPDLHSELNLSSLELGDSALYFCASRAGTGGPYGYTFGSGTRLTVV.

The chain has TRBV6-5 and TRBJ1-5; D is uncertain. The germline V gene has CDR1 MNHEY and CDR2 SVGAGI. V lost 9 bases and J lost 2, with 14 bases in between. This CDR3 contains 14 residues. In DNA, the CDR3 is TGTGCCAGTAGTAGTCTTGCGGGCAATCAGCCCCAGCATTTT. This sequence encodes CASSSLAGNQPQHF.

The chain links TRBV24-1 to TRBJ2-1; D uncertain. V lost 3 bases and J 4 bases, leaving 15 bases between the germline ends. The CDR3 runs to 16 residues. Germline loops: CDR1 KGHDR, CDR2 SFDVKD. The CDR3 nucleotides read TGTGCCACCAGTGATAGACCAGGCCTCCCTTACAATGAGCAGTTCTTC. Translated: CATSDRPGLPYNEQFF.

Only one count was recorded for this clone. This chain uses TRBV9 with TRBJ2-2, with a tentative D call TRBD2 (6 bases). The germline V and J ends were trimmed by 4 bases and 4 bases, with 11 bases remaining between them. CDR3 length: 14 residues. Per the germline V gene, CDR1 is SGDLS and CDR2 is YYNGEE. The CDR3 is CASSKGEVTGELFF. DNA for the CDR3: TGTGCCAGCAGCAAAGGGGAGGTCACCGGGGAGCTGTTTTTT.

CDR3 nucleotide sequence: TGTGCCAGCAGCCAAGAAGCTAGCGGGGGCCGGAGGTACCAAGAGACCCAGTACTTC. Its protein product is CASSQEASGGRRYQETQYF. The chain recombines TRBV4-2 with TRBJ2-5; 10 bases align to TRBD2. V lost 0 bases to trimming and J lost 0 bases; unmatched junction nucleotides: 10. There are 19 residues in the CDR3. CDR1 and CDR2 from the germline V gene are LGHNA and YNFKEQ.

The CDR3 spells CASSFGGKTEAFF. CDR3 nucleotides: TGTGCCAGCAGCTTCGGGGGAAAAACTGAAGCTTTCTTT. The chain recombines TRBV5-6 with TRBJ1-1, with D perhaps TRBD1 (5 bases). The CDR3 spans 13 residues. V was pared by 2 bases and J by 5 bases, with 10 bases between. Per germline, CDR1 SGHDT and CDR2 YYEEEE. The full variable domain, rest sourced from reference TRBV5-6 and TRBJ1-1, is DAGVTQSPTHLIKTRGQQVTLRCSPKSGHDTVSWYQQALGQGPQFIFQYYEEEERQRGNFPDRFSGHQFPNYSSELNVNALLLGDSALYLCASSFGGKTEAFFGQGTRLTVV.

This clone was counted only a few times. At one boundary the junction diverges from the germline segment, which might be a read error. J is TRBJ1-1 and V is TRBV6-1; 7 bases are a match to TRBD1. The CDR3 is 13 residues long. Germline CDR1 reads MNHNS; CDR2 reads SASEGT. Here the CDR3 reads CASREGGDTEAFF. In nucleotides, the CDR3 is TGTGCCAGCAGGGAAGGGGGCGACACTGAAGCTTTCTTT.

V and J are TRBV7-9 and TRBJ2-5; D is unclear. The CDR3 consists of 15 residues. Trimming cost V 1 base and J 1 base, with 10 bases left between them. Germline V gives CDR1 SEHNR, CDR2 FQNEAQ (reference sequence). CDR3 in amino acids: CASSLDTGIQETQYF. For the CDR3, the DNA is TGTGCCAGCAGCTTAGATACGGGTATCCAAGAGACCCAGTACTTC.

The chain combines TRBV7-9 with TRBJ2-7; D possibly corresponds to TRBD1 (6 bases). Germline V gene lookup returns CDR1 SEHNR and CDR2 FQNEAQ (reference sequence). With 1 base removed from V and 3 bases from J, the gap between germline ends came to 13 bases. This CDR3 region has 15 residues. The CDR3 bases are TGTGCCAGCAGCTTAGAGGATAAAGGGGGCTACGAGCAGTACTTC. This translates into CASSLEDKGGYEQYF.

This clone showed up just a few times. This sequence joins TRBV7-6 and TRBJ1-2; TRBD1 agrees at 8 bases. The trim removed 2 bases at V and 4 bases at J, leaving 9 bases unmatched. This CDR3 comprises 16 residues. Per the germline V gene, CDR1 is SGHVS and CDR2 is FNYEAQ. Here the CDR3 DNA reads TGTGCCAGCAGCTTATTCGGGCAGGGGGCGAGCTATGGCTACACCTTC. Translation: CASSLFGQGASYGYTF.

The chain recombines TRBV2 with TRBJ1-1, with 7 bases aligning to TRBD1. V dropped 7 bases and J dropped 1; count of bases not matched to a gene: 3. The CDR3 length is 13 residues. Germline V CDR1 and CDR2: SNHLY, FYNNEI. The CDR3, as DNA: TGTGCCAGCAACGACAGGGCGAACACTGAAGCTTTCTTT. Amino acid sequence: CASNDRANTEAFF.

The CDR3 region has the DNA TGTGCCAGTAGTTTGTCCGGGACAGGGAAAAATCAGCCCCAGCATTTT. It encodes CASSLSGTGKNQPQHF. The chain is built from TRBV19 and TRBJ1-5, with 9 bases lining up with TRBD1. Germline V CDR1 and CDR2: LNHDA, SQIVND (reference sequence). Trimming removed 5 bases from V and 4 bases from J; junction bases left unmatched: 9. The CDR3 runs to 16 residues.

J is TRBJ2-7 and V is TRBV12-3 or TRBV12-4, with D tentatively TRBD1 (6 bases). The length of the CDR3 is 13 residues. V gave up 6 bases and J gave up 6 bases, with 15 bases separating them. CDR3 coding DNA: TGTGCCAGCAGGCGACAGGTCGGGTCCGAGCAGTACTTC. Translation gives CASRRQVGSEQYF.

The chain uses TRBV7-8 and TRBJ1-2; TRBD1 might be the D (5 bases). This CDR3 spans 13 amino acids. The germline gives CDR1 SGHVS, CDR2 FQNEAQ. V dropped 5 bases and J dropped 3 bases, with 10 bases sitting between them. The DNA of the CDR3 is TGTGCCAGCAGCGTAGGGGCAGACTATGGCTACACCTTC. Translating gives CASSVGADYGYTF.

This clone was observed once. The genes are TRBV7-9 and TRBJ2-5, with a weak D call TRBD1 (6 bases). This CDR3 comprises 16 residues. Germline CDR1 and CDR2: SEHNR and FQNEAQ (reference sequence). Between the trimmed V and J ends, which lost 5 bases and 4 bases, there was a span of 20 bases. CDR3 protein: CASSARDTPTSETQYF. The CDR3 DNA reads as TGTGCCAGCAGCGCACGGGACACTCCTACCTCAGAGACCCAGTACTTC.

This chain connects TRBV7-2 to TRBJ1-2; 8 bases line up with TRBD1. This CDR3 is built from 14 residues. Losses at the gene ends were 6 bases for V and 5 bases for J; bases not matched to a gene: 8. Germline V CDR1 and CDR2: SGHTA, FQGNSA. In DNA form, the CDR3 reads TGTGCCAGCAGACAAGGGACAGGACAATATGGCTACACCTTC. It codes for CASRQGTGQYGYTF.

The rearrangement links TRBV11-1 to TRBJ1-2; 7 positions agree with TRBD1. Germline V gene data show CDR1 as SGHAT and CDR2 as FQDESV (reference sequence). V trimming: 5 bases; J trimming: 0 bases; junction bases outside the gene matches: 3. The CDR3 sequence is 14 residues long. The CDR3, as DNA: TGTGCCAGCAGCCCAACAGGGGCTAACTATGGCTACACCTTC. Its translation is CASSPTGANYGYTF.

This chain links TRBV7-9 with TRBJ1-4; 7 bases agree with TRBD1. The J segment lost 4 bases and the V segment lost 2 bases, leaving 7 bases of the junction unmatched. There are 16 residues in the CDR3. Germline CDR1 is SEHNR and CDR2 is FQNEAQ (reference sequence). The CDR3 DNA reads TGTGCCAGCAGCTTACCCACAGGGGACTTTAATGAAAAACTGTTTTTT. Translating it yields CASSLPTGDFNEKLFF.

V and J are TRBV19 and TRBJ1-6; D is uncertain. This CDR3 spans 13 amino acids. Trimming cost V 7 bases and J 4 bases, with 8 bases left between them. Germline V gene lookup returns CDR1 LNHDA and CDR2 SQIVND (reference sequence). This chain's CDR3 is CASTTDYNSPLHF. CDR3 nucleotides: TGTGCCAGTACCACAGATTATAATTCACCCCTCCACTTT.

CDR3 DNA sequence: TGTGCCAGCAGTGGACAGGGCAAAGAGACCCAGTACTTC. It encodes CASSGQGKETQYF. This chain links TRBV28 with TRBJ2-5, with TRBD1 matching 8 bases. This CDR3 contains 13 residues. The trim removed 5 bases at V and 3 bases at J, leaving 2 bases unmatched. Germline lookup yields CDR1 MDHEN and CDR2 SYDVKM.